This paragraph covers one TCR beta chain sequence. These data come from a study of blood T cell repertoires in COVID-19. V lost 6 bases and J lost 10, with 13 bases in between. Germline values: CDR1 MNHEY, CDR2 SVGEGT. This CDR3 comprises 12 residues. Libraries were prepared by immunoSEQ multiplex PCR; TCRdb keeps only in-frame clonotypes and omits some of them. The profile shows about 93,000 clones, roughly 89% of them singletons. Specimen: peripheral blood. This receptor was identified in a man aged 45-65 years with acute or convalescent COVID-19. V usage is TRBV6-2 or TRBV6-3 and J usage is TRBJ2-1; D is unclear. The CDR3 loop reads CASSSTWREQFF. The CDR3 DNA sequence: TGTGCCAGCAGCTCCACTTGGCGGGAGCAGTTCTTC.